The 8 T cell receptor beta chains listed next were all sequenced from one sample in a study of OX40 agonist ivuxolimab in advanced cancers. TCRdb's table, derived via immunoSEQ multiplex PCR, lists solely in-frame clones and lacks some. In the table there are approximately 79,000 clones, over 80% of which are singletons. The sequencing used CD4+ or CD8+ T cells sorted from blood, collected in a trial of the OX40 agonist ivuxolimab. These receptors came from an adult with an advanced solid tumor such as melanoma, head and neck, liver or kidney cancer.

V and J are TRBV5-6 and TRBJ1-6; no clear D. The CDR3 has 14 residues. The ends were cut back, 4 bases at V and 6 bases at J, with 11 bases in the middle. The germline V gene encodes CDR1 SGHDT and CDR2 YYEEEE. The chain's CDR3 is CASSPFQINSPLHF. The CDR3 nucleotides read TGTGCCAGCAGCCCATTCCAGATTAATTCACCCCTCCACTTT.

This chain uses TRBV6-4 with TRBJ2-3, with TRBD2 matching 10 bases. The CDR3 covers 16 residues. With 6 bases clipped from V and 2 bases from J, the junction kept 8 bases outside the gene matches. Germline V gene sequence: CDR1 MRHNA, CDR2 SNTAGT. The CDR3 bases are TGTGCCAGCAGGCCCACTAGCGGGGCCCACACAGATACGCAGTATTTT. This translates into CASRPTSGAHTDTQYF.

V usage is TRBV18 and J usage is TRBJ1-1, with no clear D. Per the germline V gene, CDR1 is KGHSH and CDR2 is LQKENI. Between the trimmed V and J ends, which lost 0 bases and 3 bases, there was a span of 8 bases. CDR3 size: 14 residues. The CDR3 DNA sequence: TGTGCCAGCTCACCACCGCCCTTGCACACTGAAGCTTTCTTT. This sequence encodes CASSPPPLHTEAFF.

The rearrangement joins TRBV5-1 to TRBJ2-7; maybe TRBD1 (5 bases). Looked up from germline, CDR1 is SGHRS and CDR2 is YFSETQ. The CDR3 runs 14 residues. The V end was cut by 5 bases, the J end by 2 bases, with 14 bases between. This CDR3 reads CASSETAVTYEQYF. The CDR3 nucleotides read TGCGCCAGCAGTGAGACAGCCGTCACCTACGAGCAGTACTTC.

In its sample, this clone was seen once. This sequence joins TRBV9 and TRBJ1-1; D is unclear. The CDR3 sequence is 15 residues long. Germline V gene sequence: CDR1 SGDLS, CDR2 YYNGEE. V lost 0 bases, J lost 2 bases, and 11 bases lay in between. The CDR3: CASSVVPGFNTEAFF. The CDR3 region has the DNA TGTGCCAGCAGCGTAGTCCCAGGCTTCAACACTGAAGCTTTCTTT.

CDR3 DNA: TGTGCCAGCAGTTACGGGGGAGGACTTGGCACCGGGGAGCTGTTTTTT. It yields the protein CASSYGGGLGTGELFF. This chain joins TRBV6-6 and TRBJ2-2; weak D call: TRBD2 (6 bases). Germline V lookup: CDR1 MNHNY, CDR2 SVGAGI (reference sequence). The CDR3 runs to 16 residues. V lost 2 bases and J 4 bases, leaving 14 bases between the germline ends.

This chain connects TRBV2 to TRBJ1-3; 7 nucleotides line up with TRBD1. J gave up 0 bases and V 5 bases, and 4 bases lay outside the gene matches. The CDR3 runs 15 residues. Germline V gene data show CDR1 as SNHLY and CDR2 as FYNNEI. CDR3 residues: CASSRQGSSGNTIYF. The CDR3 nucleotides read TGTGCCAGCAGTCGACAGGGATCCTCTGGAAACACCATATATTTT.

The chain uses TRBV19 and TRBJ1-1; 7 bases are a match to TRBD1. Germline V CDR1 and CDR2: LNHDA, SQIVND (reference sequence). The CDR3 is 16 residues long. The V and J ends lost 3 bases and 1 base, in that order; junction bases with no gene match: 8. CDR3 in DNA: TGTGCCAGTAGTATGGAGACAGGGAGGGCGAACACTGAAGCTTTCTTT. It yields the protein CASSMETGRANTEAFF.